The T cell receptor beta chain under discussion was sequenced for a study of T cells expressing NK-cell markers. Germline-derived CDR1 and CDR2 are SEHNR and FQNEAQ (reference sequence). The CDR3 has 15 residues. TCRdb reanalyzed the 5' RACE reads, giving one entry per CDR3 protein sequence and no DNA. Its clone listing holds about 460,000 distinct CDR3 sequences. The chain has TRBV7-9 and TRBJ1-3. This clonotype originated in a woman aged 50 to 60 in good health. Material for sequencing was blood T cells: a sorted CD56 or NKG2C T cell subset, CD4+ or CD8+ T cells, or bulk PBMC T cells (not recorded which). CDR3 loop: CASSAHFSPGNTIYF. Full variable domain (remainder filled in from reference TRBV7-9 and TRBJ1-3): DTGVSQNPRHKITKRGQNVTFRCDPISEHNRLYWYRQTLGQGPEFLTYFQNEAQLEKSRLLSDRFSAERPKGSFSTLEIQRTEQGDSAMYLCASSAHFSPGNTIYFGEGSWLTVV.